This passage covers 26 T cell receptor beta chains from one sample sequenced in a study of long-term antiretroviral therapy in people with HIV. Survey-level immunoSEQ v3.0 assays were run. Only in-frame clones appear in the TCRdb table, and some are missing; sequencing was by immunoSEQ multiplex PCR. The repertoire holds around 21,000 clones, with approximately 90% as singletons. The starting material was unsorted PBMCs, obtained 4.2 to 4.5 years before starting antiretroviral therapy. The receptors derive from a woman under 40 with HIV.

The chain couples TRBV25-1 to TRBJ1-2, with 9 positions matching TRBD1. Germline lookup yields CDR1 MGHDK and CDR2 SYGVNS. With 1 base clipped from V and 7 bases from J, the junction kept 4 bases outside the gene matches. The CDR3 extends over 14 amino acids. The CDR3 DNA reads as TGTGCCAGCAGTGAATCCAGGACAGGGGTTGGCTACACCTTC. Residues: CASSESRTGVGYTF.

The chain carries TRBV19 and TRBJ2-3, with D unresolved. The CDR3 loop spans 14 amino acids. Germline V gives CDR1 LNHDA, CDR2 SQIVND (reference sequence). The V end was cut by 5 bases, the J end by 2 bases, with 11 bases between. This CDR3 is CASSWSTDTDTQYF. CDR3 DNA: TGTGCCAGTAGTTGGAGCACAGACACAGATACGCAGTATTTT.

The chain couples TRBV6-5 to TRBJ1-1; D unresolved. This CDR3 region has 15 residues. Trimming left V 0 bases short and J 4 bases short, with 12 bases between. Per the germline V gene, CDR1 is MNHEY and CDR2 is SVGAGI. The CDR3 region is CASSYSEFPLTEAFF. The CDR3 DNA reads as TGTGCCAGCAGTTACTCCGAATTCCCACTCACTGAAGCTTTCTTT.

V is TRBV11-3 and J is TRBJ2-1; 12 bases are shared with TRBD2. The germline CDR1 and CDR2 sequences are SGHNT and YENEEA. The V and J ends lost 5 bases and 4 bases, in that order; junction bases with no gene match: 0. This CDR3 contains 14 residues. CDR3 residues: CASSTSGGYNEQFF. CDR3 DNA sequence: TGTGCCAGCAGCACTAGCGGGGGGTACAATGAGCAGTTCTTC.

This clone appeared a few times. The chain recombines TRBV5-6 with TRBJ2-1; D gene unclear. CDR3 length: 14 amino acids. The germline gives CDR1 SGHDT, CDR2 YYEEEE. Trimming removed 4 bases from V and 6 bases from J, with 14 bases in between. CDR3 DNA sequence: TGTGCCAGCAGCAGTTCTAGGGCGCGCAATGAGCAGTTCTTC. Amino acids: CASSSSRARNEQFF.

The chain combines TRBV30 with TRBJ2-7; 8 nucleotides align to TRBD1. Germline values: CDR1 GTSNPN, CDR2 SVGIG (reference sequence). V shed 2 bases and J 6 bases; nucleotides not matched to a gene: 3. This CDR3 spans 12 amino acids. CDR3 in amino acids: CAWSRGQGEQYF. CDR3 sequence (DNA): TGTGCCTGGAGTCGCGGACAGGGCGAGCAGTACTTC.

V is TRBV5-5 and J is TRBJ2-2; 11 nucleotides agree with TRBD1. This CDR3 comprises 15 residues. V shed 2 bases, J shed 5 bases, and the junction held 2 bases outside the gene matches. Germline V gene sequence: CDR1 SGHKS, CDR2 YYEKEE (reference sequence). In nucleotides, the CDR3 is TGTGCCAGCAGCTTTGGGACAGGGGGGACCGGGGAGCTGTTTTTT. Protein product: CASSFGTGGTGELFF.

The table lists this clone with a count of one. This rearrangement joins TRBV5-1 to TRBJ2-3, with D possibly matching TRBD2 (6 bases). The CDR3 contains 15 residues. In germline, CDR1 is SGHRS, CDR2 YFSETQ. V was trimmed by 4 bases and J by 0 bases, leaving 12 bases between them. CDR3 amino acids: CASSDASASTDTQYF. The CDR3 DNA reads TGCGCCAGCAGCGACGCTAGCGCTAGCACAGATACGCAGTATTTT. Looking up the rest from reference TRBV5-1 and TRBJ2-3 gives the full variable domain: KAGVTQTPRYLIKTRGQQVTLSCSPISGHRSVSWYQQTPGQGLQFLFEYFSETQRNKGNFPGRFSGRQFSNSRSEMNVSTLELGDSALYLCASSDASASTDTQYFGPGTRLTVL.

The chain combines TRBV30 with TRBJ1-2; D call uncertain. The CDR3 is 14 amino acids. The V gene lost 1 base and the J gene lost 8 bases, with 17 bases spanning the gap. Per germline, CDR1 GTSNPN and CDR2 SVGIG (reference sequence). The CDR3 DNA is TGTGCCTGGAGTGAAGGTTTCTTGGTGCGGGGCTACACCTTC. Translated: CAWSEGFLVRGYTF.

The rearrangement joins TRBV4-3 to TRBJ2-1, with 9 bases aligning to TRBD2. With V trimmed by 5 bases and J by 4 bases, 6 bases remained unmatched. The CDR3 extends over 15 amino acids. Germline CDR1 LGHNA, CDR2 YSLEER. The CDR3 protein is CASSFRLAEYNEQFF. CDR3 bases: TGCGCCAGCAGCTTCCGACTAGCGGAGTACAATGAGCAGTTCTTC.

This clone was found once. The gene calls are TRBV19 and TRBJ1-4, with D possibly matching TRBD1 (5 bases). Germline V gene lookup returns CDR1 LNHDA and CDR2 SQIVND (reference sequence). With 7 bases removed from V and 4 bases from J, the gap between germline ends came to 13 bases. CDR3 length equals 14 residues. The CDR3 sequence is CASNGEGINEKLFF. CDR3 DNA sequence: TGTGCCAGTAACGGGGAGGGGATTAATGAAAAACTGTTTTTT.

The count of this clone is one. The J gene is TRBJ2-5, the V gene TRBV7-8; 9 positions match TRBD2. CDR3 size: 16 residues. The V segment lost 5 bases and the J segment 5 bases; nucleotides outside the gene matches: 12. The germline V gene has CDR1 SGHVS and CDR2 FQNEAQ. The CDR3 is CASSIRAGGGFETQYF. The CDR3 DNA follows: TGTGCCAGCAGCATTAGAGCGGGGGGAGGATTTGAGACCCAGTACTTC.

The V and J genes are TRBV2 and TRBJ2-7; TRBD1 agrees at 8 bases. The CDR3 covers 14 residues. J was trimmed by 6 bases and V by 3 bases; bases with no gene match: 7. Germline V gives CDR1 SNHLY, CDR2 FYNNEI. The CDR3 nucleotides read TGTGCCAGCAGTGACAGGACAGGGTTCGGCGAGCAGTACTTC. Its protein is CASSDRTGFGEQYF.

V usage is TRBV5-6 and J usage is TRBJ2-5; D unresolved. Germline V gene lookup returns CDR1 SGHDT and CDR2 YYEEEE. The CDR3 covers 13 residues. V lost 3 bases, J lost 1 base, and 7 bases lay in between. The CDR3 loop is CASSSGSQETQYF. DNA of the CDR3: TGTGCCAGCAGCTCAGGCAGCCAAGAGACCCAGTACTTC. The variable domain in full, with the rest retrieved from reference TRBV5-6 and TRBJ2-5, is DAGVTQSPTHLIKTRGQQVTLRCSPKSGHDTVSWYQQALGQGPQFIFQYYEEEERQRGNFPDRFSGHQFPNYSSELNVNALLLGDSALYLCASSSGSQETQYFGPGTRLLVL.

J is TRBJ1-3 and V is TRBV18, with a tentative D call TRBD1 (5 bases). CDR3 length: 15 residues. Deletions cut 3 bases from V and 4 bases from J, with 13 bases between. Germline V gene sequence: CDR1 KGHSH, CDR2 LQKENI. CDR3 residues: CASSPNTGVGNTIYF. CDR3 nucleotide sequence: TGTGCCAGCTCACCGAACACGGGGGTCGGAAACACCATATATTTT. The variable domain in full, with the rest retrieved from reference TRBV18 and TRBJ1-3, is NAGVMQNPRHLVRRRGQEARLRCSPMKGHSHVYWYRQLPEEGLKFMVYLQKENIIDESGMPKERFSAEFPKEGPSILRIQQVVRGDSAAYFCASSPNTGVGNTIYFGEGSWLTVV.

The genes are TRBV4-1 and TRBJ1-2, with D hard to call. CDR1 MGHRA and CDR2 YSYEKL come from the germline V gene. The CDR3 has 14 amino acids. V was trimmed by 1 base and J by 2 bases, leaving 8 bases between them. CDR3 DNA sequence: TGCGCCAGCAGCCAAGTTGGTCAGAACTATGGCTACACCTTC. Residues: CASSQVGQNYGYTF.

The sample holds one count of this clone. This rearrangement joins TRBV6-5 to TRBJ2-7; D perhaps matches TRBD1 (7 bases). Germline CDR1 and CDR2: MNHEY and SVGAGI. There are 15 residues in the CDR3. V was clipped by 2 bases and J by 3 bases, with 14 bases between them. The CDR3 DNA sequence: TGTGCCAGCAGTTACGGGCCAGGGGGACTCTACGAGCAGTACTTC. This codes for CASSYGPGGLYEQYF.

The chain is built from TRBV4-2 and TRBJ1-5, with TRBD1 as a possible D gene (5 bases). The V end lost 0 bases, the J end lost 2 bases, and 17 bases lay between the germline ends. CDR1 is LGHNA, CDR2 YNFKEQ, per germline. There are 18 residues in the CDR3. CDR3 amino acids: CASSQDNLQGFGNQPQHF. CDR3 DNA sequence: TGTGCCAGCAGCCAAGATAACCTTCAGGGTTTCGGCAATCAGCCCCAGCATTTT.

The chain employs TRBV7-2 and TRBJ2-5; D call uncertain. V was clipped by 5 bases and J by 3 bases, with 13 bases between them. The germline V gene has CDR1 SGHTA and CDR2 FQGNSA. The CDR3 totals 14 residues. CDR3 loop: CASSQNSGEETQYF. The CDR3 DNA reads TGTGCCAGCAGCCAGAACAGTGGAGAAGAGACCCAGTACTTC.

This sequence joins TRBV7-2 and TRBJ2-2, with 12 bases aligning to TRBD2. V lost 2 bases and J lost 6; bases outside the gene matches: 7. Germline V CDR1 and CDR2: SGHTA, FQGNSA. CDR3 length: 17 amino acids. CDR3 sequence reads: CASSLRLAGGPAGELFF. The CDR3, as DNA: TGTGCCAGCAGCTTACGGCTAGCGGGGGGGCCTGCCGGGGAGCTGTTTTTT.

The genes are TRBV6-5 and TRBJ1-1; 9 positions match TRBD1. V was clipped by 6 bases and J by 1 base; unmatched bases: 3. This CDR3 is 14 amino acids long. Germline assignment: CDR1 MNHEY and CDR2 SVGAGI. CDR3 sequence: CASSPGQGNTEAFF. CDR3 DNA sequence: TGTGCCAGCAGCCCGGGACAGGGGAACACTGAAGCTTTCTTT.

This clone was recorded only once. V is TRBV9 and J is TRBJ1-6; a weak D match, TRBD1 (6 bases). Trimming cost V 4 bases and J 8 bases, with 16 bases left between them. Germline V gene sequence: CDR1 SGDLS, CDR2 YYNGEE. The CDR3 loop spans 15 amino acids. Written as DNA, the CDR3 is TGTGCCAGCAGCACAGGGCTAACGGAGGATTCACCCCTCCACTTT. Protein: CASSTGLTEDSPLHF.

This rearrangement joins TRBV11-3 to TRBJ2-7, with D perhaps matching TRBD1 (5 bases). The CDR3 loop spans 15 amino acids. Deletions cut 8 bases from V and 0 bases from J, with 17 bases between. CDR1 SGHNT and CDR2 YENEEA come from the germline V gene. The CDR3 protein is CASADGAASSYEQYF. In nucleotides, the CDR3 is TGTGCCAGCGCAGATGGGGCAGCGAGCTCCTACGAGCAGTACTTC.

This chain joins TRBV6-6 and TRBJ2-7; a possible D gene is TRBD1 (6 bases). The CDR3 extends over 13 amino acids. The germline V gene encodes CDR1 MNHNY and CDR2 SVGAGI (reference sequence). The V end was cut by 4 bases, the J end by 7 bases, with 14 bases between. The CDR3 reads CASSSTQGTEQYF. The CDR3 DNA is TGTGCCAGCAGTTCGACACAGGGTACGGAGCAGTACTTC.

CDR3 protein: CASRIFRSPLHF. Here the CDR3 DNA reads TGTGCCAGCAGAATATTTCGATCACCCCTCCACTTT. The chain combines TRBV2 with TRBJ1-6; no clear D gene. The V end lost 6 bases, the J end lost 10 bases, and 10 bases lay between the germline ends. The CDR3 spans 12 residues. The germline CDR1 and CDR2 sequences are SNHLY and FYNNEI.

The chain recombines TRBV5-1 with TRBJ2-2; the match to TRBD2 covers 14 bases. The V gene end was trimmed by 4 bases and the J gene end by 9 bases; junction bases not matched to a gene: 5. CDR1 and CDR2 from the germline V gene are SGHRS and YFSETQ. The CDR3 loop spans 15 amino acids. The chain's CDR3 is CASSPGTSGGRELFF. In nucleotides, the CDR3 is TGCGCCAGCAGCCCCGGGACTAGCGGGGGAAGGGAGCTGTTTTTT. Full variable domain (missing parts from reference TRBV5-1 and TRBJ2-2): KAGVTQTPRYLIKTRGQQVTLSCSPISGHRSVSWYQQTPGQGLQFLFEYFSETQRNKGNFPGRFSGRQFSNSRSEMNVSTLELGDSALYLCASSPGTSGGRELFFGEGSRLTVL.